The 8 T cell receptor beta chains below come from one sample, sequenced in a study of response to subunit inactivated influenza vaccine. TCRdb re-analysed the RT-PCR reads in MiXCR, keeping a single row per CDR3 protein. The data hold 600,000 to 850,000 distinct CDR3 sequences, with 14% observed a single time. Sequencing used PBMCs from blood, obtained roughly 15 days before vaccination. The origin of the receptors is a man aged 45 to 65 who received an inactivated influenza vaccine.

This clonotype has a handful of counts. CDR3 region: CAWSIFWDSTDNEQFF. CDR3 sequence (DNA): TGTGCCTGGAGTATCTTTTGGGACAGCACTGACAATGAGCAGTTCTTC. The genes are TRBV30 and TRBJ2-1; 7 bases fit TRBD1. Per germline, CDR1 GTSNPN and CDR2 SVGIG (reference sequence). J lost 5 bases, V lost 2 bases, and 12 bases had no gene match. There are 16 residues in the CDR3.

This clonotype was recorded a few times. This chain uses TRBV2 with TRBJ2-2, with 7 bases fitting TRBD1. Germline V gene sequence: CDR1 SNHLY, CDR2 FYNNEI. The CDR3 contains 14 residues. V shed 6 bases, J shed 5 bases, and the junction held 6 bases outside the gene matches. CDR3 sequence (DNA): TGTGCCAGCAGGACCGGGACAGCAACCGGGGAGCTGTTTTTT. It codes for CASRTGTATGELFF. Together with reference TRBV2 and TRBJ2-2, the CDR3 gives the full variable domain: EPEVTQTPSHQVTQMGQEVILRCVPISNHLYFYWYRQILGQKVEFLVSFYNNEISEKSEIFDDQFSVERPDGSNFTLKIRSTKLEDSAMYFCASRTGTATGELFFGEGSRLTVL.

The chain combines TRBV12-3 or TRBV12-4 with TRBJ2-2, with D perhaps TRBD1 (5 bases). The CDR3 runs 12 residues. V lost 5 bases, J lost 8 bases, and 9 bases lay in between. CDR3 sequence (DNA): TGTGCCAGCAGTAACTACAGGGGGGAGCTGTTTTTT. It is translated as CASSNYRGELFF.

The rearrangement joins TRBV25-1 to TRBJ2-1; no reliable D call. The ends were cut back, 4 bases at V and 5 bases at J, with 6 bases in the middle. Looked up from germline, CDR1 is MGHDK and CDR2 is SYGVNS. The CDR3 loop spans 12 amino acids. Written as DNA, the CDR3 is TGTGCCAGCAGTGGCCTTCACAATGAGCAGTTCTTC. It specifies CASSGLHNEQFF.

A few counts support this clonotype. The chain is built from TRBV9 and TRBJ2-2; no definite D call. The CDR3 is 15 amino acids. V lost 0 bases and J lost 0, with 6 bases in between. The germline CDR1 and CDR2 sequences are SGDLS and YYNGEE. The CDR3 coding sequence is TGTGCCAGCAGCGTAGAGAGTTCGAACACCGGGGAGCTGTTTTTT. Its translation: CASSVESSNTGELFF.

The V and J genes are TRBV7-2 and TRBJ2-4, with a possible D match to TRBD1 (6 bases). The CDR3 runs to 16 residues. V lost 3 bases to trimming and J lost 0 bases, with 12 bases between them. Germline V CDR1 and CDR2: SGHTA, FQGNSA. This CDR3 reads CASSLDRTIAKNIQYF. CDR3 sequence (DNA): TGTGCCAGCAGCTTGGACAGAACTATAGCCAAAAACATTCAGTACTTC.

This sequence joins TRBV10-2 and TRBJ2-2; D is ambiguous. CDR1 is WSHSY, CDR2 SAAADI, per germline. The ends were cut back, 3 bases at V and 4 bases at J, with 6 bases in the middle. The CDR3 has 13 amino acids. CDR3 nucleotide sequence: TGCGCCAGCAGTGATAGGAGCACCGGGGAGCTGTTTTTT. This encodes CASSDRSTGELFF.

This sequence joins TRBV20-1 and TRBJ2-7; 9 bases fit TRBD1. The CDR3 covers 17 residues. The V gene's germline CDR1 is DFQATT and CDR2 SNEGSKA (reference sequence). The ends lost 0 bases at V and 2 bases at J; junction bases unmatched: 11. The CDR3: CSARDPYGTGPTYEQYF. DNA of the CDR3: TGCAGTGCTAGAGACCCGTACGGGACAGGGCCCACCTACGAGCAGTACTTC.